Following are 5 T cell receptor beta chains from one sample sequenced in a study of a mutant IDH1 vaccine in newly diagnosed glioma. Described time point: week 35, safety follow-up. Topical imiquimod was applied with each vaccine dose, which held 300 ug of mutant IDH1 20-mer peptide. Data came from immunoSEQ multiplex PCR; TCRdb stores just in-frame clones and leaves some out. In the table there are about 64,000 clones, about 74% of which are singletons. Their specific antigens are unknown. Material: PBMCs, obtained from a glioma patient whose treatment included an IDH1 peptide vaccine. These receptors all stem from a man in his fifties with glioma.

The chain links TRBV5-4 to TRBJ2-7, with TRBD2 matching over 10 bases. This CDR3 region has 14 residues. The germline CDR1 and CDR2 sequences are SGHNT and YYREEE (reference sequence). The V segment lost 4 bases and the J segment 5 bases; nucleotides outside the gene matches: 6. The CDR3 bases are TGTGCCAGCAGCCTTAGCGGGGGGCAGGACGAGCAGTACTTC. Amino acids: CASSLSGGQDEQYF.

The chain carries TRBV7-8 and TRBJ2-7; D possibly corresponds to TRBD1 (5 bases). Per germline, CDR1 SGHVS and CDR2 FQNEAQ. V lost 10 bases, J lost 1 base, and 11 bases lay in between. The CDR3 runs 12 residues. CDR3 protein: CATEKGSYEQYF. The CDR3 DNA reads as TGTGCCACCGAAAAGGGGTCCTACGAGCAGTACTTC.

A few counts support this clone. The chain carries TRBV14 and TRBJ2-7; TRBD2 agrees at 9 bases. The CDR3 has 16 residues. Germline CDR1 is SGHDN and CDR2 is FVKESK. V lost 0 bases, J lost 2 bases, and 5 bases stayed unmatched. The CDR3 DNA sequence: TGTGCCAGCAGCCAAGACCCGACTAGCGGTACCTACGAGCAGTACTTC. Its translation is CASSQDPTSGTYEQYF.

The chain uses TRBV10-2 and TRBJ1-1; 10 nucleotides align to TRBD1. Looked up from germline, CDR1 is WSHSY and CDR2 is SAAADI. The CDR3 length is 13 residues. J lost 4 bases, V lost 6 bases, and 2 bases had no gene match. CDR3 region: CASRGTGVTEAFF. CDR3 coding DNA: TGCGCCAGCAGGGGGACAGGGGTCACTGAAGCTTTCTTT.

This chain joins TRBV19 and TRBJ1-2, with TRBD1 matching 8 bases. The CDR3 runs 13 residues. The germline V gene has CDR1 LNHDA and CDR2 SQIVND (reference sequence). V was clipped by 2 bases and J by 7 bases; unmatched bases: 3. In nucleotides, the CDR3 is TGTGCCAGTAGTATATGGACAGGGCTTGGCTACACCTTC. This sequence encodes CASSIWTGLGYTF.